This T cell receptor (beta chain) came from a study of shared clonotypes between healthy human individuals. Every immunoSEQ plate was one replicate of a subset's evenly spread DNA. The method was immunoSEQ multiplex PCR; TCRdb's version includes in-frame clones alone and lacks a portion of them. The sample lists 550,000 to 750,000 clones; roughly 96% were seen once. Naive CD8 cells lacked CD45RO, underwent positive selection for CCR7 and left out terminally differentiated effector memory CD45RA+ cells. With 5 bases removed from V and 4 bases from J, the gap between germline ends came to 11 bases. This CDR3 spans 13 amino acids. In germline, CDR1 is LGHNT, CDR2 FRNRAP.

The sequencing sample was made of naive CD8+ T cells sorted from blood. This TCR derives from a woman aged 25 to 39 in good health. The chain employs TRBV12-5 and TRBJ1-1; no clear D gene. The CDR3 region has the DNA TGTGCTAGTGGTACGGGATTTAGCACTGAAGCTTTCTTT. Encoded protein: CASGTGFSTEAFF.